This section outlines one TCR beta chain sequence together with its context. Here immunoSEQ multiplex PCR was the method, and the copy in TCRdb shows in-frame clones only, minus some. The repertoire has approximately 120,000 clones, more than 80% of them found once; the top ten carry about 10%. The sample is drawn from a study of blood T cell repertoires in COVID-19. Turning to the study itself: From the United States, Italy and Spain came samples of acute and convalescent COVID-19. From T cells, B-cell-depleted T cells, or PBMCs came the material, which was cDNA or gDNA.

The CDR3 loop spans 14 amino acids. From germline, CDR1 is LGHNA and CDR2 YNFKEQ. V was pared by 6 bases and J by 3 bases, with 14 bases between. Sample: peripheral blood. The chain uses TRBV4-2 and TRBJ1-2; TRBD1 might be the D (6 bases). The TCR originated in a human donor in a cohort sampled during active COVID-19. The CDR3 sequence is CASSHRVRDYGYTF. CDR3 coding DNA: TGTGCCAGCAGTCACAGGGTGCGAGACTATGGCTACACCTTC.